The next 30 T cell receptor beta chains were all read from a single sample in a study of T cells in Graves' hyperthyroidism and ophthalmopathy. Amplified TCR beta CDR3 regions came from RNA transcripts. TCR CDR3 regions were first amplified by RT-PCR with HTBI primers. TCRdb itself ran the multiplex PCR reads through MiXCR, one entry per CDR3 protein. The table shows about 520,000 distinct CDR3 sequences, with around 20% occurring only once. Sequenced material: blood. These receptors were obtained from a man younger than 35 with Graves' hyperthyroidism.

In this sample, this clonotype turned up many times. The rearrangement links TRBV12-3 or TRBV12-4 to TRBJ1-6; 9 bases map to TRBD1. This CDR3 has 15 amino acids. With V trimmed by 5 bases and J by 8 bases, 7 bases remained unmatched. CDR3 sequence reads: CASSPLTGGDSPLHF. DNA for the CDR3: TGTGCCAGCAGTCCTCTCACAGGGGGCGATTCACCCCTCCACTTT.

The table lists this clonotype with many counts. The chain uses TRBV6-2 or TRBV6-3 and TRBJ2-2; 7 bases map to TRBD2. J lost 5 bases, V lost 5 bases, and 11 bases had no gene match. Germline V gene sequence: CDR1 MNHEY, CDR2 SVGEGT. This CDR3 is 16 amino acids long. The CDR3: CASSNGPAAGTGELFF. The CDR3 nucleotides read TGTGCCAGCAGTAACGGACCTGCAGCGGGAACCGGGGAGCTGTTTTTT.

This clonotype was counted many times. The chain couples TRBV11-2 to TRBJ2-7, with TRBD1 matching over 7 bases. The V segment lost 0 bases and the J segment 2 bases; nucleotides outside the gene matches: 4. The CDR3 totals 15 residues. CDR1 is SGHAT and CDR2 is FQNNGV in the germline V gene. CDR3 region: CASSLEQGYPYEQYF. CDR3 DNA sequence: TGTGCCAGCAGCTTAGAACAGGGGTACCCCTACGAGCAGTACTTC.

Ten or more counts support this clonotype. The rearrangement joins TRBV12-3 or TRBV12-4 to TRBJ1-1; 7 bases fit TRBD1. The CDR3 is 13 residues long. The J segment lost 1 base and the V segment lost 7 bases, leaving 3 bases of the junction unmatched. CDR3 loop: CASTRQGNTEAFF. CDR3 in DNA: TGTGCCAGCACCAGACAGGGGAACACTGAAGCTTTCTTT.

Only a few counts were recorded for this clonotype. The V and J genes are TRBV27 and TRBJ2-2, with a tentative D call TRBD1 (6 bases). This CDR3 spans 15 amino acids. Germline V gene lookup returns CDR1 MNHEY and CDR2 SMNVEV (reference sequence). The ends were cut back, 5 bases at V and 3 bases at J, with 13 bases in the middle. This chain's CDR3 is CASSRRDTYTGELFF. The CDR3 nucleotides are TGTGCCAGCAGTCGCCGGGACACCTACACCGGGGAGCTGTTTTTT.

This clonotype showed up many times. V and J are TRBV2 and TRBJ1-2, with 9 positions matching TRBD1. Per the germline V gene, CDR1 is SNHLY and CDR2 is FYNNEI. The CDR3 is made up of 14 amino acids. Germline trimming cut 6 bases from V and 3 bases from J; bases unmatched to any gene: 5. The CDR3 DNA sequence: TGTGCCAGCAGGAAGGACAGGGGAGACTATGGCTACACCTTC. The encoded protein is CASRKDRGDYGYTF.

This clonotype was counted many times. V is TRBV6-5 and J is TRBJ2-7; possibly TRBD2 for D (5 bases). Germline V gives CDR1 MNHEY, CDR2 SVGAGI. V lost 8 bases and J 4 bases, leaving 24 bases between the germline ends. The length of the CDR3 is 16 residues. CDR3 sequence: CASGLFRAAGLYEQYF. In DNA, the CDR3 is TGTGCCAGCGGTCTATTCAGAGCGGCAGGATTATACGAGCAGTACTTC.

V usage is TRBV29-1 and J usage is TRBJ2-7, with TRBD1 matching 7 bases. CDR3 length: 14 residues. The germline gives CDR1 SQVTM, CDR2 ANQGSEA. V lost 7 bases to trimming and J lost 0 bases; unmatched junction nucleotides: 9. The CDR3 DNA follows: TGCAGCGCAGGCCCTCGGGACAGCTCCTACGAGCAGTACTTC. Its translation: CSAGPRDSSYEQYF.

The chain combines TRBV4-1 with TRBJ1-2; TRBD1 aligns across 7 bases. Germline trimming cut 1 base from V and 4 bases from J; bases unmatched to any gene: 3. The CDR3 is 14 residues long. Germline V lookup: CDR1 MGHRA, CDR2 YSYEKL. This CDR3 is CASSQGWTGYGYTF. CDR3 bases: TGCGCCAGCAGCCAAGGGTGGACAGGCTATGGCTACACCTTC.

V and J are TRBV12-3 or TRBV12-4 and TRBJ2-5, with 8 nucleotides matching TRBD1. The CDR3 spans 14 residues. Losses at the gene ends were 5 bases for V and 7 bases for J; bases not matched to a gene: 9. The CDR3 here is CASSPRTGWGTQYF. The CDR3 coding sequence is TGTGCCAGCAGTCCTAGGACAGGGTGGGGGACCCAGTACTTC.

This clonotype has a count of ten or more. The rearrangement links TRBV4-1 to TRBJ1-2; 7 bases agree with TRBD1. CDR1 is MGHRA and CDR2 is YSYEKL in the germline V gene. V shed 4 bases, J shed 8 bases, and the junction held 13 bases outside the gene matches. The CDR3 runs to 15 residues. CDR3 nucleotide sequence: TGCGCCAGCAGCCCAAATGAGGGGGCAACGCGCGGCTACACCTTC. It yields the protein CASSPNEGATRGYTF.

In DNA, the CDR3 is TGTGCCACCAGCAGAACCCTAGCGGGAGGGGGGCAAGAGACCCAGTACTTC. As protein: CATSRTLAGGGQETQYF. The rearrangement links TRBV15 to TRBJ2-5; 12 nucleotides align to TRBD2. In germline, CDR1 is LNHNV, CDR2 YYDKDF (reference sequence). V lost 2 bases to trimming and J lost 2 bases; unmatched junction nucleotides: 6. This CDR3 contains 17 residues.

This clonotype was seen once. CDR3: CASSGNWNTEAFF. The CDR3 DNA follows: TGTGCCAGCAGCGGGAACTGGAACACTGAAGCTTTCTTT. The chain combines TRBV12-3 or TRBV12-4 with TRBJ1-1, with D unresolved. With 6 bases removed from V and 1 base from J, the gap between germline ends came to 9 bases. This CDR3 spans 13 amino acids.

The J gene is TRBJ1-1, the V gene TRBV12-3 or TRBV12-4; 9 nucleotides agree with TRBD1. Trimming cost V 7 bases and J 0 bases; bases outside gene matches: 12. The CDR3 totals 17 residues. CDR3 nucleotides: TGTGCCAGCATCTCCGGGACAGGGAGGGAGGTGAACACTGAAGCTTTCTTT. This gives the protein CASISGTGREVNTEAFF.

Many counts were recorded for this clonotype. The rearrangement uses TRBV13 and TRBJ2-7; TRBD1 agrees at 9 bases. The CDR3 spans 16 residues. V lost 2 bases and J lost 5; bases outside the gene matches: 10. Germline V gene lookup returns CDR1 PRHDT and CDR2 FYEKMQ (reference sequence). For the CDR3, the DNA is TGTGCCAGCAGCTTAACCACAGGGGGCTTTAGAGACGAGCAGTACTTC. It encodes CASSLTTGGFRDEQYF.

In this sample, this clonotype turned up a few times. The CDR3 region has the DNA TGTGCCAGCAGCGACCCGGGGGATGGCTACACCTTC. It yields the protein CASSDPGDGYTF. The rearrangement joins TRBV11-2 to TRBJ1-2; D might be TRBD1 (5 bases). Germline CDR1 reads SGHAT; CDR2 reads FQNNGV. Trimming took 5 bases from V and 6 from J, leaving 10 bases between them. The CDR3 extends over 12 amino acids.

The J gene is TRBJ1-1, the V gene TRBV18; TRBD1 is a possible D gene (6 bases). The CDR3 runs to 16 residues. The V end lost 1 base, the J end lost 1 base, and 13 bases lay between the germline ends. Germline CDR1 is KGHSH and CDR2 is LQKENI. As DNA, the CDR3 is TGTGCCAGCTCACCACGACAGGCAGGACAGAACACTGAAGCTTTCTTT. Residues: CASSPRQAGQNTEAFF. Supplemented by reference TRBV18 and TRBJ1-1, the full variable domain reads NAGVMQNPRHLVRRRGQEARLRCSPMKGHSHVYWYRQLPEEGLKFMVYLQKENIIDESGMPKERFSAEFPKEGPSILRIQQVVRGDSAAYFCASSPRQAGQNTEAFFGQGTRLTVV.

This clonotype was recorded at least ten times. V usage is TRBV5-5 and J usage is TRBJ1-1; 7 bases fit TRBD1. The ends lost 3 bases at V and 5 bases at J; junction bases unmatched: 10. The CDR3 has 15 amino acids. Looked up from germline, CDR1 is SGHKS and CDR2 is YYEKEE (reference sequence). The CDR3 loop reads CASSSIRQGGTEAFF. As DNA, the CDR3 is TGTGCCAGCAGCTCCATCCGACAGGGCGGGACTGAAGCTTTCTTT.

This clonotype has a handful of counts. V and J are TRBV19 and TRBJ1-5, with a possible D match to TRBD1 (5 bases). V gave up 5 bases and J gave up 7 bases, with 12 bases separating them. Germline loops: CDR1 LNHDA, CDR2 SQIVND (reference sequence). There are 13 residues in the CDR3. In DNA form, the CDR3 reads TGTGCCAGTAGTCCAGCGGGGGGGCAGCCCCAGCATTTT. Its protein is CASSPAGGQPQHF.

This chain joins TRBV29-1 and TRBJ1-5; tentative D call: TRBD1 (6 bases). Germline V lookup: CDR1 SQVTM, CDR2 ANQGSEA. This CDR3 comprises 12 residues. Trimming shortened V by 0 bases and J by 11 bases, and 11 bases separated the two germline ends. The CDR3 coding sequence is TGCAGCGTTGAAGAAGGGGGTCCGGCCCAGCATTTT. As protein: CSVEEGGPAQHF.

This clonotype was seen ten or more times. The chain combines TRBV28 with TRBJ2-5, with D perhaps matching TRBD1 or TRBD2 (6 bases each). Per germline, CDR1 MDHEN and CDR2 SYDVKM. Deletions cut 5 bases from V and 2 bases from J, with 18 bases between. The CDR3 extends over 16 amino acids. CDR3 loop: CASSPRWGARQETQYF. The CDR3 DNA reads TGTGCCAGCAGTCCCCGATGGGGGGCGAGGCAAGAGACCCAGTACTTC. The complete variable domain, with remaining parts taken from reference TRBV28 and TRBJ2-5, reads DVKVTQSSRYLVKRTGEKVFLECVQDMDHENMFWYRQDPGLGLRLIYFSYDVKMKEKGDIPEGYSVSREKKERFSLILESASTNQTSMYLCASSPRWGARQETQYFGPGTRLLVL.

This clonotype was seen repeatedly, ten times or more. The chain combines TRBV20-1 with TRBJ1-3; no clear D gene. Trimming stripped 4 bases from V and 0 bases from J, with 10 bases between. The CDR3 length is 14 residues. The germline V gene has CDR1 DFQATT and CDR2 SNEGSKA (reference sequence). The CDR3 reads CSANDGGSGNTIYF. The CDR3 coding sequence is TGCAGTGCTAATGACGGTGGCTCTGGAAACACCATATATTTT.

This clonotype was seen only a few times. The CDR3 loop reads CASSLVGYYGYTF. DNA for the CDR3: TGTGCCAGCAGCTTAGTGGGGTACTATGGCTACACCTTC. This chain joins TRBV7-9 and TRBJ1-2, with unresolved D. This CDR3 region has 13 residues. V lost 1 base, J lost 3 bases, and 6 bases lay in between. The germline V gene has CDR1 SEHNR and CDR2 FQNEAQ (reference sequence).

This clonotype was seen repeatedly, ten times or more. The chain joins TRBV28 to TRBJ1-5; D perhaps matches TRBD1 (5 bases). V dropped 6 bases and J dropped 2 bases, with 17 bases sitting between them. CDR3 length: 16 residues. Germline assignment: CDR1 MDHEN and CDR2 SYDVKM. The CDR3 bases are TGTGCCAGCAGCCGCGGGGGGGGAACGGGCAATCAGCCCCAGCATTTT. This translates into CASSRGGGTGNQPQHF.

The rearrangement uses TRBV6-7 and TRBJ2-5; a weak D match, TRBD1 (6 bases). TRBV6-7 is recorded as an ORF, its role being uncertain. The CDR3 runs to 16 residues. V lost 6 bases, J lost 0 bases, and 17 bases lay in between. Here the CDR3 DNA reads TGTGCCAGCAGCTATGCTCCGACAGGATACCAAGAGACCCAGTACTTC. This sequence encodes CASSYAPTGYQETQYF.

At least ten counts were recorded for this clonotype. The CDR3 region has the DNA TGTGCCAGCAGCTTATCTGGGACTCGGTCTCGGGAGACCCAGTACTTC. Translated, it gives CASSLSGTRSRETQYF. The V gene is TRBV7-6, the J gene TRBJ2-5, with a possible D match to TRBD2 (6 bases). Deletions cut 2 bases from V and 5 bases from J, with 18 bases between. CDR1 SGHVS and CDR2 FNYEAQ come from the germline V gene. This CDR3 has 16 residues. Together with reference TRBV7-6 and TRBJ2-5, the CDR3 gives the full variable domain: GAGVSQSPRYKVTKRGQDVALRCDPISGHVSLYWYRQALGQGPEFLTYFNYEAQQDKSGLPNDRFSAERPEGSISTLTIQRTEQRDSAMYRCASSLSGTRSRETQYFGPGTRLLVL.

This clonotype was found many times. The chain links TRBV12-3 or TRBV12-4 to TRBJ1-2, with D uncertain. The CDR3 extends over 11 amino acids. The germline V and J ends were trimmed by 6 bases and 7 bases, with 9 bases remaining between them. The CDR3 here is CASSPGSGYTF. DNA of the CDR3: TGTGCCAGCAGCCCAGGCAGTGGCTACACCTTC.

Ten or more counts support this clonotype. The rearrangement links TRBV7-9 to TRBJ2-2; the D is unclear. V shed 4 bases and J shed 6 bases, with 15 bases lying between them. From germline, CDR1 is SEHNR and CDR2 FQNEAQ (reference sequence). This CDR3 contains 15 residues. As DNA, the CDR3 is TGTGCCAGCAGCTCTCGCTGGATAGCTTCCGGGGAGCTGTTTTTT. This encodes CASSSRWIASGELFF. Full variable domain (rest looked up from reference TRBV7-9 and TRBJ2-2): DTGVSQNPRHKITKRGQNVTFRCDPISEHNRLYWYRQTLGQGPEFLTYFQNEAQLEKSRLLSDRFSAERPKGSFSTLEIQRTEQGDSAMYLCASSSRWIASGELFFGEGSRLTVL.

This clonotype has at least ten counts. The chain couples TRBV4-2 to TRBJ1-2; 9 bases fit TRBD1. J gave up 8 bases and V 2 bases, and 15 bases lay outside the gene matches. The CDR3 contains 17 residues. In germline, CDR1 is LGHNA, CDR2 YNFKEQ. This chain's CDR3 is CASSQYSFGQGRGGYTF. CDR3 in DNA: TGTGCCAGCAGCCAATACTCTTTCGGACAGGGGAGGGGAGGCTACACCTTC.

This clonotype was seen many times. This chain joins TRBV25-1 and TRBJ2-7, with D possibly TRBD1 on 6 matching bases. This CDR3 comprises 11 residues. Trimming took off 7 bases at V and 3 bases at J, with 7 bases between the two ends. CDR1 and CDR2 (germline): MGHDK, SYGVNS. Here the CDR3 reads CASNRDYEQYF. The CDR3 region has the DNA TGTGCCAGCAACAGGGACTACGAGCAGTACTTC.